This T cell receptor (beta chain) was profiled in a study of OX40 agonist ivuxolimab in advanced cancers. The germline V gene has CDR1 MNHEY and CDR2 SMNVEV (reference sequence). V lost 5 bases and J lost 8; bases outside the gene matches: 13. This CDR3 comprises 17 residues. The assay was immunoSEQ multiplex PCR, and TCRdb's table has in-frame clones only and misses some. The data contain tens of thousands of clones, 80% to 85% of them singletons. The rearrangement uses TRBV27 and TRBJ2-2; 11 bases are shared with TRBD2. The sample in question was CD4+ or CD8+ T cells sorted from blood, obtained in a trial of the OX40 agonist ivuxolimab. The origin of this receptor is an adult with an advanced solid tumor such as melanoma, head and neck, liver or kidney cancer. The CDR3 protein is CASSPFLAGGLRGELFF. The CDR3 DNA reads TGTGCCAGCAGTCCCTTTCTAGCGGGGGGCCTAAGGGGGGAGCTGTTTTTT.